This passage covers 17 T cell receptor beta chains from one sample sequenced in a study of shared clonotypes between healthy human individuals. Method: immunoSEQ multiplex PCR; TCRdb's copy keeps in-frame clones and lacks some. The sample has approximately 1.5 million clones, about 98% seen once. The sequenced sample was naive CD4+ T cells sorted from blood. As to subset: CD45RA+ positively selected. The source is a man aged 25 to 40 in good health.

The chain has TRBV10-3 and TRBJ2-4; D gene unclear. The germline V gene encodes CDR1 ENHRY and CDR2 SYGVKD. The CDR3 is made up of 14 amino acids. V was shortened by 2 bases and J by 5 bases, with 10 bases between the two germline ends. The CDR3 spells CAISEVSFENIQYF. For the CDR3, the DNA is TGTGCCATCAGTGAGGTATCTTTTGAAAACATTCAGTACTTC.

In this sample, this clone turned up once. Other DNA sequences in this specimen translate into the identical CDR3. The V and J genes are TRBV2 and TRBJ1-5; no definite D call. This CDR3 is 14 amino acids long. V lost 4 bases, J lost 0 bases, and 7 bases lay in between. CDR1 is SNHLY, CDR2 FYNNEI, per germline. CDR3 nucleotides: TGTGCCAGCAGTGGACCTTATAGCAATCAGCCCCAGCATTTT. This gives the protein CASSGPYSNQPQHF. Complete variable domain (other parts from reference TRBV2 and TRBJ1-5): EPEVTQTPSHQVTQMGQEVILRCVPISNHLYFYWYRQILGQKVEFLVSFYNNEISEKSEIFDDQFSVERPDGSNFTLKIRSTKLEDSAMYFCASSGPYSNQPQHFGDGTRLSIL.

V gene TRBV18 combines with J gene TRBJ2-3; 8 nucleotides agree with TRBD1. Germline V gives CDR1 KGHSH, CDR2 LQKENI. V dropped 3 bases and J dropped 0; count of bases not matched to a gene: 5. CDR3 length equals 16 residues. The CDR3 DNA is TGTGCCAGCTCACCTGCTCGGACAGGGAGCACAGATACGCAGTATTTT. This gives the protein CASSPARTGSTDTQYF.

The chain uses TRBV5-4 and TRBJ2-3, with 7 bases that match TRBD2. The CDR3 consists of 16 residues. V lost 0 bases and J lost 2; bases outside the gene matches: 6. From germline, CDR1 is SGHNT and CDR2 YYREEE (reference sequence). The CDR3 reads CASSLGAGEVTDTQYF. For the CDR3, the DNA is TGTGCCAGCAGCTTGGGGGCGGGAGAGGTCACAGATACGCAGTATTTT.

With respect to this clone: This sample also contains other DNA sequences that code for the same CDR3. The CDR3 protein is CATSRGGFYEQYF. The CDR3 nucleotides are TGTGCCACCAGCAGAGGGGGGTTTTACGAGCAGTACTTC. This sequence joins TRBV15 and TRBJ2-7; possibly TRBD1 or TRBD2 for D (5 bases each). The CDR3 runs 13 residues. The ends were cut back, 1 base at V and 4 bases at J, with 8 bases in the middle. Germline lookup yields CDR1 LNHNV and CDR2 YYDKDF (reference sequence).

The rearrangement uses TRBV30 and TRBJ2-7, with 7 nucleotides matching TRBD1. Germline CDR1 is GTSNPN and CDR2 is SVGIG (reference sequence). J lost 4 bases, V lost 3 bases, and 3 bases had no gene match. This CDR3 contains 12 residues. CDR3: CAWRTGRYEQYF. The CDR3 region has the DNA TGTGCCTGGAGGACAGGGCGGTACGAGCAGTACTTC.

The rearrangement uses TRBV5-1 and TRBJ2-2, with 7 bases identical to TRBD1. V lost 1 base to trimming and J lost 7 bases; unmatched junction nucleotides: 7. This CDR3 is built from 15 residues. The germline V gene has CDR1 SGHRS and CDR2 YFSETQ. The DNA for the CDR3 is TGCGCCAGCAGCTTGTTGAAGGGGGCCGGCGGGGAGCTGTTTTTT. As protein: CASSLLKGAGGELFF. Supplemented by reference TRBV5-1 and TRBJ2-2, the full variable domain reads KAGVTQTPRYLIKTRGQQVTLSCSPISGHRSVSWYQQTPGQGLQFLFEYFSETQRNKGNFPGRFSGRQFSNSRSEMNVSTLELGDSALYLCASSLLKGAGGELFFGEGSRLTVL.

The genes are TRBV5-1 and TRBJ2-5; 9 bases map to TRBD1. This CDR3 has 18 residues. The V and J ends lost 1 base and 2 bases, in that order; junction bases with no gene match: 12. Looked up from germline, CDR1 is SGHRS and CDR2 is YFSETQ. The CDR3 DNA reads TGCGCCAGCAGCTTGAGTGGGGGCCGGGACAGGGCACAAGAGACCCAGTACTTC. The encoded protein is CASSLSGGRDRAQETQYF. Filled out from reference TRBV5-1 and TRBJ2-5, the complete variable domain reads KAGVTQTPRYLIKTRGQQVTLSCSPISGHRSVSWYQQTPGQGLQFLFEYFSETQRNKGNFPGRFSGRQFSNSRSEMNVSTLELGDSALYLCASSLSGGRDRAQETQYFGPGTRLLVL.

V gene TRBV29-1 combines with J gene TRBJ1-1; D unresolved. V lost 7 bases and J 3 bases, leaving 12 bases between the germline ends. The germline V gene has CDR1 SQVTM and CDR2 ANQGSEA. The CDR3 covers 12 residues. CDR3 nucleotides: TGCAGCGCCTCCGGTGGGGACACTGAAGCTTTCTTT. This codes for CSASGGDTEAFF.

The genes are TRBV7-9 and TRBJ2-1, with D possibly being TRBD1 or TRBD2 (5 bases each). The CDR3 spans 14 residues. In germline, CDR1 is SEHNR, CDR2 FQNEAQ (reference sequence). Trimming pared 5 bases from V and 10 bases from J, leaving 18 bases between. CDR3 nucleotide sequence: TGTGCCAGCAGCAGTCTAGGGGACCAATGGGAGCAGTTCTTC. Protein product: CASSSLGDQWEQFF.

This chain uses TRBV4-1 with TRBJ2-2; the D gene is possibly TRBD2 (5 bases). This CDR3 region has 17 residues. V lost 1 base to trimming and J lost 10 bases, with 22 bases between them. The germline gives CDR1 MGHRA, CDR2 YSYEKL. CDR3 nucleotide sequence: TGCGCCAGCAGCCAAGGGAGGTCGACATTGACCCCAGCGGAGCTGTTTTTT. This translates into CASSQGRSTLTPAELFF.

This clone appeared a single time. V is TRBV6-5 and J is TRBJ1-3, with D tentatively TRBD1 (6 bases). The germline V and J ends were trimmed by 5 bases and 11 bases, with 13 bases remaining between them. CDR3 length equals 12 residues. Germline V gene sequence: CDR1 MNHEY, CDR2 SVGAGI. The chain's CDR3 is CASSQGPAAIYF. The CDR3 DNA is TGTGCCAGCAGTCAGGGGCCAGCGGCCATATATTTT.

The V call is TRBV19, the J call TRBJ2-3, with 14 bases that match TRBD2. J gave up 0 bases and V 9 bases, and 11 bases lay outside the gene matches. The CDR3 runs 18 residues. Germline V gives CDR1 LNHDA, CDR2 SQIVND (reference sequence). CDR3 sequence: CASAGTSGRGLSTDTQYF. The DNA for the CDR3 is TGTGCCAGCGCGGGGACTAGCGGGAGAGGGTTAAGCACAGATACGCAGTATTTT.

The chain uses TRBV28 and TRBJ2-1; D might be TRBD1 (5 bases). The germline CDR1 and CDR2 sequences are MDHEN and SYDVKM. CDR3 size: 15 residues. V was trimmed by 6 bases and J by 4 bases, leaving 16 bases between them. CDR3 sequence: CASRGTQGTYNEQFF. The CDR3 DNA reads as TGTGCCAGCAGGGGTACTCAGGGAACATACAATGAGCAGTTCTTC.

On this clone itself: The same CDR3 is also encoded by other DNA sequences in this sample. The CDR3 region is CASSIGGGTYEQYF. The CDR3 DNA sequence: TGTGCCAGTAGTATAGGAGGAGGGACCTACGAGCAGTACTTC. V usage is TRBV19 and J usage is TRBJ2-7; perhaps TRBD2 as D (6 bases). The length of the CDR3 is 14 residues. Germline V gene lookup returns CDR1 LNHDA and CDR2 SQIVND (reference sequence). Deletions cut 1 base from V and 2 bases from J, with 9 bases between.

The chain links TRBV11-2 to TRBJ1-1; TRBD1 might be the D (6 bases). The germline CDR1 and CDR2 sequences are SGHAT and FQNNGV. V was clipped by 4 bases and J by 5 bases, with 20 bases between them. This CDR3 is built from 16 residues. The CDR3 is CASSSLGRTGSTEAFF. In nucleotides, the CDR3 is TGTGCCAGCAGCTCCCTCGGGCGAACAGGGAGTACTGAAGCTTTCTTT.

Concerning this clone itself: Other nucleotide sequences from this sample produce the same CDR3. The chain joins TRBV20-1 to TRBJ1-5; D is unresolved. Trimming took off 6 bases at V and 5 bases at J, with 8 bases between the two ends. Germline CDR1 DFQATT, CDR2 SNEGSKA (reference sequence). CDR3 length: 11 amino acids. CDR3 protein: CSARGDQPQHF. The CDR3 nucleotides read TGCAGTGCCCGGGGAGATCAGCCCCAGCATTTT.